This passage covers 4 T cell receptor beta chains from one sample sequenced in a study of identifying expanded T cells in peripheral blood. This table comes from immunoSEQ multiplex PCR, and its TCRdb copy is limited to in-frame clones, with some not included. The table lists some 70,000 clones, about nine tenths of them singletons, with under 3.5% in the top ten. The sample comprised blood. The receptors stem from a person aged 18-69 years in good health.

The rearrangement links TRBV18 to TRBJ2-5; 9 bases are shared with TRBD1. The CDR3 runs 14 residues. The V gene end was trimmed by 5 bases and the J gene end by 5 bases; junction bases not matched to a gene: 6. In germline, CDR1 is KGHSH, CDR2 LQKENI. The chain's CDR3 is CASSAGTGFETQYF. DNA for the CDR3: TGTGCCAGCTCAGCCGGGACAGGGTTTGAGACCCAGTACTTC.

This clone was picked up a small number of times. This chain connects TRBV2 to TRBJ2-2; a weak D match, TRBD2 (5 bases). The CDR3 consists of 15 residues. Looked up from germline, CDR1 is SNHLY and CDR2 is FYNNEI. Trimming removed 6 bases at V and 6 bases at J, with 17 bases between. The CDR3 coding sequence is TGTGCCAGCAGCCGGACTTCAGCTTTAGCCGGGGAGCTGTTTTTT. Translating gives CASSRTSALAGELFF.

The CDR3 region is CASGTGESGNTIYF. CDR3 nucleotides: TGTGCCAGCGGGACAGGTGAATCTGGAAACACCATATATTTT. This chain uses TRBV2 with TRBJ1-3; 8 positions match TRBD1. The CDR3 length is 14 residues. Germline-derived CDR1 and CDR2 are SNHLY and FYNNEI. With V trimmed by 8 bases and J by 1 base, 4 bases remained unmatched.

This clone has just a few counts. The chain joins TRBV6-5 to TRBJ1-3; possible D gene TRBD1, 5 bases. CDR1 MNHEY and CDR2 SVGAGI come from the germline V gene. Between the trimmed V and J ends, which lost 4 bases and 0 bases, there was a span of 10 bases. The CDR3 has 15 amino acids. The CDR3 region has the DNA TGTGCCAGCAGTTCGAGGGGAGGCTCTGGAAACACCATATATTTT. Amino acid sequence: CASSSRGGSGNTIYF.